Listed here are 15 T cell receptor beta chains from one sample, sequenced in a study of shared clonotypes between healthy human individuals. Sequenced by immunoSEQ multiplex PCR; TCRdb stores in-frame clones only, minus some. Among millions of clones listed, approximately 92% were seen once. The sequenced sample consisted of naive CD4+ T cells sorted from blood. The subset was: CD45RA+ positively selected. All receptors derive from a man between 18 and 29 years old in good health.

The rearrangement links TRBV5-1 to TRBJ2-3; D possibly corresponds to TRBD2 (5 bases). Trimming stripped 0 bases from V and 3 bases from J, with 11 bases between. Germline CDR1 SGHRS, CDR2 YFSETQ. The CDR3 loop spans 15 amino acids. CDR3: CASSLEIAPTDTQYF. The CDR3 DNA reads TGCGCCAGCAGCTTGGAGATAGCGCCTACAGATACGCAGTATTTT.

Concerning this clone: Other DNA sequences in the same sample also yield this CDR3. The rearrangement joins TRBV11-2 to TRBJ1-1, with unresolved D. Germline assignment: CDR1 SGHAT and CDR2 FQNNGV. V lost 5 bases and J lost 0, with 7 bases in between. This CDR3 has 13 residues. CDR3 coding DNA: TGTGCCAGCAGCCTTAGGATGAACACTGAAGCTTTCTTT. This translates into CASSLRMNTEAFF. The whole variable domain, remainder taken from reference TRBV11-2 and TRBJ1-1, is EAGVAQSPRYKIIEKRQSVAFWCNPISGHATLYWYQQILGQGPKLLIQFQNNGVVDDSQLPKDRFSAERLKGVDSTLKIQPAKLEDSAVYLCASSLRMNTEAFFGQGTRLTVV.

This chain links TRBV6-5 with TRBJ2-7; D uncertain. Trimming pared 6 bases from V and 3 bases from J, leaving 18 bases between. This CDR3 is built from 15 residues. Germline values: CDR1 MNHEY, CDR2 SVGAGI. The CDR3 spells CASSPRERLHYEQYF. The CDR3 DNA follows: TGTGCCAGCAGCCCCCGCGAGAGACTCCACTACGAGCAGTACTTC.

This clone was recorded once. The chain is built from TRBV6-4 and TRBJ2-6; 11 bases agree with TRBD2. V lost 5 bases and J lost 0; bases outside the gene matches: 9. The CDR3 consists of 19 residues. CDR1 and CDR2 from the germline V gene are MRHNA and SNTAGT. The CDR3 here is CASSPLAGGTSSGANVLTF. In DNA form, the CDR3 reads TGTGCCAGCAGTCCTTTAGCGGGAGGGACAAGCTCTGGGGCCAACGTCCTGACTTTC.

The sample holds one count of this clone. This chain joins TRBV5-1 and TRBJ2-5; 8 positions agree with TRBD2. The CDR3 loop spans 14 amino acids. Looked up from germline, CDR1 is SGHRS and CDR2 is YFSETQ. The V and J ends lost 7 bases and 2 bases, in that order; junction bases with no gene match: 7. The CDR3 region has the DNA TGCGCCAGCCGAAGGGTAGCGGGACAAGAGACCCAGTACTTC. This gives the protein CASRRVAGQETQYF.

This chain uses TRBV19 with TRBJ2-7; 8 bases are shared with TRBD2. The germline V gene has CDR1 LNHDA and CDR2 SQIVND (reference sequence). The CDR3 loop spans 13 amino acids. The V segment lost 7 bases and the J segment 2 bases; nucleotides outside the gene matches: 4. The CDR3: CASMAGGTYEQYF. DNA of the CDR3: TGTGCCAGTATGGCGGGAGGTACCTACGAGCAGTACTTC.

The chain carries TRBV27 and TRBJ1-2; 7 nucleotides align to TRBD1. Germline loops: CDR1 MNHEY, CDR2 SMNVEV (reference sequence). The V gene end was trimmed by 0 bases and the J gene end by 4 bases; junction bases not matched to a gene: 17. This CDR3 has 19 residues. The CDR3 loop is CASSLSGAGGTNPLYGYTF. CDR3 sequence (DNA): TGTGCCAGCAGTTTATCGGGGGCAGGGGGTACCAATCCCCTCTATGGCTACACCTTC.

The CDR3 DNA reads as TGTGCTAGTGGTTTGCTCCCCATGAACACTGAAGCTTTCTTT. Translated: CASGLLPMNTEAFF. J is TRBJ1-1 and V is TRBV12-5; D is unresolved. CDR3 length equals 14 residues. V gave up 2 bases and J gave up 0 bases, with 7 bases separating them. Germline V gives CDR1 LGHNT, CDR2 FRNRAP.

The chain links TRBV11-1 to TRBJ1-1; a weak D match, TRBD1 (5 bases). Germline CDR1 reads SGHAT; CDR2 reads FQDESV (reference sequence). This CDR3 region has 15 residues. Deletions cut 4 bases from V and 4 bases from J, with 16 bases between. CDR3 sequence reads: CASSSFVGGSTEAFF. For the CDR3, the DNA is TGTGCCAGCAGCTCGTTTGTGGGGGGGAGCACTGAAGCTTTCTTT.

The chain employs TRBV5-4 and TRBJ2-7; tentatively, D is TRBD1 or TRBD2 (6 bases each). V lost 4 bases, J lost 2 bases, and 22 bases lay in between. Germline CDR1 and CDR2: SGHNT and YYREEE (reference sequence). This CDR3 has 17 residues. The CDR3, as DNA: TGTGCCAGCAGCCCGAAGCTAGGTCCGGGGGCCACCTACGAGCAGTACTTC. Translation: CASSPKLGPGATYEQYF.

This clone occurred once. The genes are TRBV7-9 and TRBJ1-2, with D uncertain. The CDR3 sequence is 15 residues long. V lost 4 bases to trimming and J lost 2 bases, with 14 bases between them. Germline V gene lookup returns CDR1 SEHNR and CDR2 FQNEAQ (reference sequence). The CDR3 DNA is TGTGCCAGCAGCTCAGACGGCCGGAGCAACTATGGCTACACCTTC. It translates to CASSSDGRSNYGYTF.

For the CDR3, the DNA is TGTGCCAGCAGTTACAAAAAGGGCGAGCAGTACTTC. Its protein product is CASSYKKGEQYF. The chain carries TRBV6-5 and TRBJ2-7; no clear D gene. Germline V gives CDR1 MNHEY, CDR2 SVGAGI. Trimming cost V 2 bases and J 6 bases, with 8 bases left between them. This CDR3 has 12 residues.

Details on this clone: The sample has other DNA sequences that encode this CDR3 too. The gene calls are TRBV30 and TRBJ2-7; 8 bases align to TRBD2. In germline, CDR1 is GTSNPN, CDR2 SVGIG (reference sequence). After removal of 2 bases from V and 4 bases from J, the junction contained 1 base not matched to a gene. This CDR3 region has 12 residues. CDR3 region: CAWSTSGYEQYF. DNA of the CDR3: TGTGCCTGGAGTACTAGCGGTTACGAGCAGTACTTC.

To note about this clone: This sample includes further DNA sequences coding for the same CDR3. The chain couples TRBV7-2 to TRBJ2-2, with D perhaps being TRBD1 or TRBD2 (5 bases each). Germline V gives CDR1 SGHTA, CDR2 FQGNSA. V lost 1 base to trimming and J lost 4 bases, with 10 bases between them. This CDR3 contains 15 residues. CDR3 DNA: TGTGCCAGCAGCTTAGGGGGCGCGGGCACCGGGGAGCTGTTTTTT. This translates into CASSLGGAGTGELFF. Using reference TRBV7-2 and TRBJ2-2 for the parts outside the CDR3, the full variable domain is GAGVSQSPSNKVTEKGKDVELRCDPISGHTALYWYRQSLGQGLEFLIYFQGNSAPDKSGLPSDRFSAERTGGSVSTLTIQRTQQEDSAVYLCASSLGGAGTGELFFGEGSRLTVL.

V is TRBV29-1 and J is TRBJ2-2, with D maybe TRBD1 (6 bases). This CDR3 is 15 amino acids long. Germline V gene lookup returns CDR1 SQVTM and CDR2 ANQGSEA. Between the trimmed V and J ends, which lost 0 bases and 1 base, there was a span of 9 bases. CDR3 in amino acids: CSVEDRGQNTGELFF. CDR3 DNA sequence: TGCAGCGTTGAAGATAGGGGACAGAACACCGGGGAGCTGTTTTTT.